The next 2 T cell receptor beta chains were all read from a single sample in a study of cytomegalovirus exposure and HLA in healthy donors. The PCR had 60 Vbeta and 13 Jbeta primers. Generated by immunoSEQ multiplex PCR, the TCRdb table keeps only in-frame clones and is missing some. Of about 300,000 clones in the sample, 86% were seen once. The sample was PBMCs. The source of these receptors is a man in his forties or fifties in good health and CMV-seropositive.

The chain has TRBV5-4 and TRBJ2-2; 7 nucleotides align to TRBD1. CDR3 length equals 16 residues. The V gene end was trimmed by 4 bases and the J gene end by 2 bases; junction bases not matched to a gene: 8. Germline V gene lookup returns CDR1 SGHNT and CDR2 YYREEE (reference sequence). The CDR3 DNA reads TGTGCCAGCAGCCCGCGGACAGGACAAAACACCGGGGAGCTGTTTTTT. It specifies CASSPRTGQNTGELFF.

CDR3 sequence reads: CASSSASGSLSYNEQFF. CDR3 coding DNA: TGTGCCAGCAGCTCCGCTAGCGGGAGTCTCTCCTACAATGAGCAGTTCTTC. The chain carries TRBV7-2 and TRBJ2-1, with TRBD2 matching 10 bases. The CDR3 extends over 17 amino acids. After removal of 4 bases from V and 0 bases from J, the junction contained 6 bases not matched to a gene. Germline V CDR1 and CDR2: SGHTA, FQGNSA.